This T cell receptor beta chain was captured in a study of cytomegalovirus exposure and HLA in healthy donors. Whole-study results and caveats: Reportedly, TCR beta sequences accurately predicted HLA-A and HLA-B alleles in most subjects.

V lost 2 bases, J lost 4 bases, and 9 bases stayed unmatched. The CDR3 length is 17 residues. Per germline, CDR1 SEHNR and CDR2 FQNEAQ (reference sequence). The PCR had 60 Vbeta and 13 Jbeta primers. Profiling relied on immunoSEQ multiplex PCR, and the TCRdb table lists in-frame clones only, not all of them. The sample includes 100,000 or so clones, about 70% of them seen just once. About this clone itself: What it binds is unknown.

Sequencing used PBMCs. This chain connects TRBV7-9 to TRBJ2-2, with TRBD2 matching over 8 bases. The clonotype comes from a human donor in good health. CDR3 region: CASSLTLSGSGTGELFF. Written as DNA, the CDR3 is TGTGCCAGCAGCTTAACCCTGAGCGGGAGTGGCACCGGGGAGCTGTTTTTT. The complete variable domain, with remaining parts taken from reference TRBV7-9 and TRBJ2-2, reads DTGVSQNPRHKITKRGQNVTFRCDPISEHNRLYWYRQTLGQGPEFLTYFQNEAQLEKSRLLSDRFSAERPKGSFSTLEIQRTEQGDSAMYLCASSLTLSGSGTGELFFGEGSRLTVL.